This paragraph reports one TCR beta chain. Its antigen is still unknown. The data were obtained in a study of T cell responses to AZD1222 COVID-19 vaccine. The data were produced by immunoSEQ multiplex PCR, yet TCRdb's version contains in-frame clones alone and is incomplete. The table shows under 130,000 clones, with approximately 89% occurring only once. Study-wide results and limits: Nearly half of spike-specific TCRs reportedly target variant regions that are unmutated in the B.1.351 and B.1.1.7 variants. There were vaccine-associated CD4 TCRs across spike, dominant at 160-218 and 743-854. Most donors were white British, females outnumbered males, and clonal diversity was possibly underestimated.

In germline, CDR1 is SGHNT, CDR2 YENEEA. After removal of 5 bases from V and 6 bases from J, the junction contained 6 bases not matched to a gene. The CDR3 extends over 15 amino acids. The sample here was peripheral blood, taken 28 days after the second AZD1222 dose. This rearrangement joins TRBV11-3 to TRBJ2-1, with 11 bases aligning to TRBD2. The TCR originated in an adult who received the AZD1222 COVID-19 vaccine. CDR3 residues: CASSITSGRGNEQFF. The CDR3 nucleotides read TGTGCCAGCAGCATAACTAGCGGGAGAGGCAATGAGCAGTTCTTC.